This T cell receptor beta chain originates from a study of blood T cell repertoires in COVID-19. Generated by immunoSEQ multiplex PCR, the TCRdb table keeps only in-frame clones and is missing some. Of hundreds of thousands of clones in the sample, almost 85% are singletons; the top ten hold approximately 5%. The germline V gene encodes CDR1 SEHNR and CDR2 FQNEAQ (reference sequence). V lost 1 base, J lost 7 bases, and 13 bases lay in between. The CDR3 is 14 amino acids. The sequenced sample consisted of peripheral blood. The sequence came from a man in his forties or fifties with active or convalescent COVID-19. The rearrangement joins TRBV7-9 to TRBJ1-1; D unresolved. The CDR3 spells CASSLETRRNEAFF. The CDR3 bases are TGTGCCAGCAGCTTAGAAACTAGGAGGAATGAAGCTTTCTTT.